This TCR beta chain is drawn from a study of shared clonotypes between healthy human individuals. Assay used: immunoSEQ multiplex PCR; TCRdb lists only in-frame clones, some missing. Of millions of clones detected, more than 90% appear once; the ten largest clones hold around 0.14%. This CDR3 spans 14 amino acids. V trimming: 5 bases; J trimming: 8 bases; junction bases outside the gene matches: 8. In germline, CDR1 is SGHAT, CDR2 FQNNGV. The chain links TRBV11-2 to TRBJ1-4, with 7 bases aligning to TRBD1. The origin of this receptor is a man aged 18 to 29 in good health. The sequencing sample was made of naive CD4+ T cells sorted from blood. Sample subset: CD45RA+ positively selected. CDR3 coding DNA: TGTGCCAGCAGCCCGACAGGGTGGAGAGAAAAACTGTTTTTT. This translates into CASSPTGWREKLFF. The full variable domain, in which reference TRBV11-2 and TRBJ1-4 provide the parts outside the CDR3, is EAGVAQSPRYKIIEKRQSVAFWCNPISGHATLYWYQQILGQGPKLLIQFQNNGVVDDSQLPKDRFSAERLKGVDSTLKIQPAKLEDSAVYLCASSPTGWREKLFFGSGTQLSVL.